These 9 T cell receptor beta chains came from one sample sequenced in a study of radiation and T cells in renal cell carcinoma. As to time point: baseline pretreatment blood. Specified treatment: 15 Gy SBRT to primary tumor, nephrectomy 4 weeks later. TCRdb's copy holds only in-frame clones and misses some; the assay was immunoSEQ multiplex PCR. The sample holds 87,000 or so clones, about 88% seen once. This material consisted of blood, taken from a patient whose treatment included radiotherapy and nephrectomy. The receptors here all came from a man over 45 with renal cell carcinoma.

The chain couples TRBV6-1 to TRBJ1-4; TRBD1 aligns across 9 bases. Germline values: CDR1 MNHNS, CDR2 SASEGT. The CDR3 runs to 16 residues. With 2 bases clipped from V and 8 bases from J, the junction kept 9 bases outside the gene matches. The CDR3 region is CASSEPGTGLGEKLFF. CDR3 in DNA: TGTGCCAGCAGTGAACCTGGGACAGGGTTGGGCGAAAAACTGTTTTTT.

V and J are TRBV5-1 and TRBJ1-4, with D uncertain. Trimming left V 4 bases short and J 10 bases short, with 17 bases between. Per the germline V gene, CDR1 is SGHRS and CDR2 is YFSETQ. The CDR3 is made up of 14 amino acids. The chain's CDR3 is CASSPSGGGGKLFF. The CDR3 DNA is TGCGCCAGCAGCCCCTCTGGAGGTGGTGGAAAACTGTTTTTT.

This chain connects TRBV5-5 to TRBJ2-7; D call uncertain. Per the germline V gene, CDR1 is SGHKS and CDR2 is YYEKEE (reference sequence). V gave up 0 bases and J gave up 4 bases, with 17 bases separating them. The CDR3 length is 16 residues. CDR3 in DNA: TGTGCCAGCAGCTTGGCCGCCAGTTTACGAACTTACGAGCAGTACTTC. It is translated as CASSLAASLRTYEQYF.

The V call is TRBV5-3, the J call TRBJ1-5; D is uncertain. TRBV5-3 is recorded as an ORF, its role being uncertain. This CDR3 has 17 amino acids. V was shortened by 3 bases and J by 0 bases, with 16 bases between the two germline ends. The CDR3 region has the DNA TGTGCCAGAAGCTGGGGAAAGGCGGCAGGTAGCAATCAGCCCCAGCATTTT. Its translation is CARSWGKAAGSNQPQHF.

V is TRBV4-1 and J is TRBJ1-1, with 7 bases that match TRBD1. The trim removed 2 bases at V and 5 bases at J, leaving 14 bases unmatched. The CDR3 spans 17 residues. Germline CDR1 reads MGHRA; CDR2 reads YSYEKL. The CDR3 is CASSQLISTGFNTEAFF. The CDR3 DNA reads TGCGCCAGCAGCCAATTAATTTCGACAGGGTTTAATACTGAAGCTTTCTTT.

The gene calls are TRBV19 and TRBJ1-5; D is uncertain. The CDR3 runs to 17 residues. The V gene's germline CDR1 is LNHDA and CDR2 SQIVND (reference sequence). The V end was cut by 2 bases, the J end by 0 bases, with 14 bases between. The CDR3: CASSIFSPYNSNQPQHF. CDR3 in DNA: TGTGCCAGTAGTATATTTTCCCCGTACAATAGCAATCAGCCCCAGCATTTT.

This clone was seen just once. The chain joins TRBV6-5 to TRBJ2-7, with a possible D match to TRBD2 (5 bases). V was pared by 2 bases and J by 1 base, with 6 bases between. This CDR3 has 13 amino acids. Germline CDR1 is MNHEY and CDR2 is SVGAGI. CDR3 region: CASSYPGSYEQYF. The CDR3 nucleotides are TGTGCCAGCAGTTACCCGGGATCCTACGAGCAGTACTTC.

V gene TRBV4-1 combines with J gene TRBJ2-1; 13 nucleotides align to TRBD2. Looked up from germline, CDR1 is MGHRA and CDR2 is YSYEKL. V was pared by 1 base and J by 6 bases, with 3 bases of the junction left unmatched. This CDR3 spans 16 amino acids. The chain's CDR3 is CASSQVGTSGINEQFF. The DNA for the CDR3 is TGCGCCAGCAGCCAAGTGGGGACTAGCGGGATCAATGAGCAGTTCTTC.

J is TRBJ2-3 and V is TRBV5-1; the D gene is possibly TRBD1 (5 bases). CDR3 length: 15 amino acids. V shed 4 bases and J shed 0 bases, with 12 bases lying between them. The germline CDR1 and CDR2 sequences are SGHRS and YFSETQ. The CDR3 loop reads CASSPDQGSTDTQYF. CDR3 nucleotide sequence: TGCGCCAGCAGCCCCGATCAGGGAAGCACAGATACGCAGTATTTT.